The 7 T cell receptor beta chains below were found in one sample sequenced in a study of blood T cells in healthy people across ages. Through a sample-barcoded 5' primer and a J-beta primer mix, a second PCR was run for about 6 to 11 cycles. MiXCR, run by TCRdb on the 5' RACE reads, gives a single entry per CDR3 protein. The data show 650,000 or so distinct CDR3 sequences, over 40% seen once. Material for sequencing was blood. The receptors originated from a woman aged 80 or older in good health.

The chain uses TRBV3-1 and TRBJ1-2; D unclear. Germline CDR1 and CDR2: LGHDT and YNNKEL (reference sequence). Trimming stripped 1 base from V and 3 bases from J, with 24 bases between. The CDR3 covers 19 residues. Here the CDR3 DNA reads TGTGCCAGCAGCCAAGTTTCTGTAGGGTGGAGTTTCGACCACTATGGCTACACCTTC. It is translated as CASSQVSVGWSFDHYGYTF.

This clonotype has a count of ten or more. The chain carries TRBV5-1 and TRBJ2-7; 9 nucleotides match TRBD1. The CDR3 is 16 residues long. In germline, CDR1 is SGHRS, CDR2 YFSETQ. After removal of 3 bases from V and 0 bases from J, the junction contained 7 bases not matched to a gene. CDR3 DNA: TGCGCCAGCAGCTCGATACAGGGGGCCATCTCCTACGAGCAGTACTTC. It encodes CASSSIQGAISYEQYF.

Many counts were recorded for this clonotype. The CDR3 region is CASSSVRSYEQYF. CDR3 coding DNA: TGTGCCAGCAGTTCAGTTCGGTCCTACGAGCAGTACTTC. The chain uses TRBV28 and TRBJ2-7; D is ambiguous. Germline values: CDR1 MDHEN, CDR2 SYDVKM. This CDR3 has 13 amino acids. The V end lost 4 bases, the J end lost 1 base, and 8 bases lay between the germline ends.

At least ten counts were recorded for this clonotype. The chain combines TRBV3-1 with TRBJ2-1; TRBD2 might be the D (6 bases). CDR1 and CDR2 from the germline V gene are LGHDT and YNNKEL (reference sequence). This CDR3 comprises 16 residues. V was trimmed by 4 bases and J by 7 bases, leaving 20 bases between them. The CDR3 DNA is TGTGCCAGCAGCCCCATATTGGCGGGACCGAGGAATGAGCAGTTCTTC. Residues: CASSPILAGPRNEQFF.

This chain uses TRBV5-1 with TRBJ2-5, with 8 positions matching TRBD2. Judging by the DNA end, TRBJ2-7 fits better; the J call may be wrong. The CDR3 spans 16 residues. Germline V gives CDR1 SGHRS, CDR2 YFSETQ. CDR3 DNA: TGCGCCAGCTCCCCCTCCGGGACTAGGGGCTCCTACGAGCAGTACTTC. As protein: CASSPSGTRGSYEQYF.

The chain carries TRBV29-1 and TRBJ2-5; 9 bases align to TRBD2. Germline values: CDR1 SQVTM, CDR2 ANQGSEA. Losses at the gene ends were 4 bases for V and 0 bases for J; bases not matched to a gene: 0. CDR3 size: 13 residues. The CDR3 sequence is CSVASGNQETQYF. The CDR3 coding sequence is TGCAGCGTTGCTAGCGGGAACCAAGAGACCCAGTACTTC.

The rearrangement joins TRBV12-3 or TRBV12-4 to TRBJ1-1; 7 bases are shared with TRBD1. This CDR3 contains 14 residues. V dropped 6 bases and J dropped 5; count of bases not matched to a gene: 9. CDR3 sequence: CASRYDREGTEAFF. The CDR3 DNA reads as TGTGCCAGCAGATACGACAGGGAAGGTACTGAAGCTTTCTTT.